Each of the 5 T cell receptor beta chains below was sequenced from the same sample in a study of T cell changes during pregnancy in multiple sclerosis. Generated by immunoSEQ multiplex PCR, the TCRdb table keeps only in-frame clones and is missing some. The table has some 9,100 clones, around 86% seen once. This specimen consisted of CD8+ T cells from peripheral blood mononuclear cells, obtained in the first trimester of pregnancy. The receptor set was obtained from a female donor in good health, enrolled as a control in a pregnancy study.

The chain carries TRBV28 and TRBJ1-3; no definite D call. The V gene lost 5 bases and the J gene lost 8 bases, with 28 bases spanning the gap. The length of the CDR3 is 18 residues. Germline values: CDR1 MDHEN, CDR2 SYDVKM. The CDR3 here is CASSTYSRHPSLQDTIYF. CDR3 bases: TGTGCCAGCAGTACCTACTCCCGACACCCGTCGCTTCAGGACACCATATATTTT.

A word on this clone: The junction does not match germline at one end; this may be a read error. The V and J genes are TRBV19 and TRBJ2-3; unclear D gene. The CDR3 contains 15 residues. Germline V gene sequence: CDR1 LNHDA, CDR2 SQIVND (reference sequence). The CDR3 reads CASSVELRRTDTQYF. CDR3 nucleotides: TGTGCCAGTAGTGTAGAACTACGACGCACAGATACGCAGTATTTT.

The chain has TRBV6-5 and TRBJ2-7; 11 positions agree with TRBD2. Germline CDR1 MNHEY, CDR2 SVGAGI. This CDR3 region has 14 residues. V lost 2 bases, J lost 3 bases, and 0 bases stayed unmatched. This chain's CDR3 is CASSYGTSGYEQYF. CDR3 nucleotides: TGTGCCAGCAGTTACGGGACTAGCGGCTACGAGCAGTACTTC.

The CDR3 nucleotides are TGTGCCAGCAGTTACTCGTTAGCCAAGACGGAGGAGCAGTACTTC. The encoded protein is CASSYSLAKTEEQYF. V and J are TRBV6-5 and TRBJ2-7; D gene unclear. Trimming removed 0 bases at V and 7 bases at J, with 16 bases between. Germline V gene sequence: CDR1 MNHEY, CDR2 SVGAGI. The length of the CDR3 is 15 residues.

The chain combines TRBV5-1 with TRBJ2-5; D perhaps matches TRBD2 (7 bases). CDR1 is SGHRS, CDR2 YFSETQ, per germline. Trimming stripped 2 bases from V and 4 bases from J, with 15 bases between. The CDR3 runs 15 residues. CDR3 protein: CASSFGGGMLETQYF. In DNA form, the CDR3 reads TGCGCCAGCAGCTTTGGGGGGGGCATGTTAGAGACCCAGTACTTC.